Listed below are T cell receptor beta chains from one sample, sequenced in a study of blood T cell repertoires in COVID-19. The protocol was immunoSEQ multiplex PCR, while the TCRdb copy is restricted to in-frame clones and leaves out a portion. Here the sample spans 350,000 to 450,000 clones, about 87% being singletons. Sequencing was carried out using peripheral blood. These TCRs come from a human donor in a cohort sampled during active COVID-19. Both conserved end residues are part of each CDR3. The order of the fields is D gene, J gene, V gene, clone size, CDR3 DNA, CDR3 protein. The D gene is left open where the match is weak. Clone size is given for some rows only: seen once, a few or many times, or a class if the clone is expanded.

-,TRBJ2-1,TRBV5-1,-,TGCGCCAGCAGCTTAGATGGGAGTCTCTACAATGAGCAGTTCTTC,CASSLDGSLYNEQFF
TRBD1,TRBJ2-2,TRBV24-1,once,TGTGCCACCAGTGATGCAGCATCCGGGACAGGGGGACCTCGGGAGCTGTTTTTT,CATSDAASGTGGPRELFF
TRBD1,TRBJ1-4,TRBV28,few,TGTGCCAGCAGAAACTCCGGGACAGGGAATGAAAAACTGTTTTTT,CASRNSGTGNEKLFF
-,TRBJ1-1,TRBV2,-,TGTGCCAGCAGTGTTGGGCAGGCCCTAAACACTGAAGCTTTCTTT,CASSVGQALNTEAFF
-,TRBJ1-2,TRBV6-5,-,TGTGCCAGCAGTTACGCCCCCGCGGTAGTGGCCTATGGCTACACCTTC,CASSYAPAVVAYGYTF
-,TRBJ1-5,TRBV30,-,TGTGCCTGGCACCAAGGGGTTCAGCCCCAGCATTTT,CAWHQGVQPQHF
-,TRBJ2-7,TRBV7-8,-,TGTGCCAGCAGCTTATCACAGCTCTCCTACGAGCAGTACTTC,CASSLSQLSYEQYF
TRBD2,TRBJ2-1,TRBV14,-,TGTGCCAGCAGCCAACTCCCTGGGACTAGCGGGAACAATGAGCAGTTCTTC,CASSQLPGTSGNNEQFF
TRBD1,TRBJ1-1,TRBV5-1,few,TGCGCCAGCAGCGCACAGGGGGCGCGGACTGAAGCTTTCTTT,CASSAQGARTEAFF
-,TRBJ1-3,TRBV19,-,TGTGCCAGTAGTGGGGGCATACCGAACTCTGGAAACACCATATATTTT,CASSGGIPNSGNTIYF
TRBD1,TRBJ1-5,TRBV4-1,-,TGCGCCAGCAGCCAACCCCGGGACAGGGGCGATCAGCCCCAGCATTTT,CASSQPRDRGDQPQHF
TRBD2,TRBJ2-7,TRBV27,-,TGTGCCAGCAGTTTAATGGGGACTAGCGGATACTCCTACGAGCAGTACTTC,CASSLMGTSGYSYEQYF
TRBD1,TRBJ2-3,TRBV19,-,TGTGCCAGTAGCACGCCGAGGACAGGGGGCGCAGATACGCAGTATTTT,CASSTPRTGGADTQYF
TRBD2,TRBJ2-5,TRBV4-1,-,TGCGCCAGCAGCCCCCGACCGGGACTATACCAAGAGACCCAGTACTTC,CASSPRPGLYQETQYF
TRBD2,TRBJ2-1,TRBV28,-,TGTGCCAGCCTACTAGCGGGAGTAGGTGAGCAGTTCTTC,CASLLAGVGEQFF
-,TRBJ2-2,TRBV5-8,-,TGTGCCAGCAGCTTACCACTTCGGAGGGCCGGGGAGCTGTTTTTT,CASSLPLRRAGELFF
-,TRBJ2-7,TRBV6-5,-,TGTGCCAGCACCCCGGTCGGAGACTACGAGCAGTACTTC,CASTPVGDYEQYF
TRBD1,TRBJ1-2,TRBV6-6,-,TGTGCCAGCAGTTACGTACAGGGGGGCTACACCTTC,CASSYVQGGYTF
-,TRBJ1-6,TRBV28,few,TGTGCCAGCAGTTTCTCGGGTTTCTCCTATAATTCACCCCTCCACTTT,CASSFSGFSYNSPLHF
-,TRBJ2-1,TRBV6-5,-,TGTGCCAGCAGTTACTCGACAGGGACTTACAATGAGCAGTTCTTC,CASSYSTGTYNEQFF
-,TRBJ1-6,TRBV5-8,once,TGTGCCAGCAGCTTGCTTGGGGGCCGGCTCGATAATTCACCCCTCCACTTT,CASSLLGGRLDNSPLHF
TRBD1,TRBJ2-2,TRBV27,-,TGTGCCAGCAGTTTCGGGACAGGGTTGGGCGGGGAGCTGTTTTTT,CASSFGTGLGGELFF
-,TRBJ1-2,TRBV6-6,-,TGTGCCAGCAGTTACGGGGGGGACTATGGCTACACCTTC,CASSYGGDYGYTF
-,TRBJ1-2,TRBV3-1/TRBV3-2,-,TGTGCCAGCAGCCAATCGAGGCGGAAAATTTATGGCTACACCTTC,CASSQSRRKIYGYTF
-,TRBJ2-1,TRBV5-1,-,TGCGCCAGCAGCTATCCTAGTTACCGATACAATGAGCAGTTCTTC,CASSYPSYRYNEQFF
-,TRBJ2-7,TRBV18,-,TGTGCCAGCTCACGCTTCCTAGCGACAAGGAGCTCCTACGAGCAGTACTTC,CASSRFLATRSSYEQYF
TRBD2,TRBJ2-4,TRBV15,-,TGTGCCACCAGCAGAGATCGGGGGGTAGCCAAAAACATTCAGTACTTC,CATSRDRGVAKNIQYF
-,TRBJ1-4,TRBV9,-,TGTGCCAGCAGCGTAGCTACGGGGGGGACTAATGAAAAACTGTTTTTT,CASSVATGGTNEKLFF
-,TRBJ2-7,TRBV7-8,-,TGTGCCAGCAGCTTAGGGGGGCGTTCCCTTGACGAGCAGTACTTC,CASSLGGRSLDEQYF
TRBD2,TRBJ2-3,TRBV9,-,TGTGCCAGCAGCGTAGAAGGACTAGCGGGGGATACGCAGTATTTT,CASSVEGLAGDTQYF
-,TRBJ1-4,TRBV4-1,-,TGCGCCAGCAGCCAAGATTCGGGCAGGGGAACTAATGAAAAACTGTTTTTT,CASSQDSGRGTNEKLFF
-,TRBJ2-5,TRBV3-1/TRBV3-2,-,TGTGCCAGCAGCCAAGGGACTATTAGCGAGACCCAGTACTTC,CASSQGTISETQYF
TRBD2,TRBJ2-2,TRBV28,-,TGTGCCAGCAGTGCCGGGGGGTCGAACACCGGGGAGCTGTTTTTT,CASSAGGSNTGELFF
-,TRBJ2-7,TRBV5-1,-,TGCGCCAGCAGCCTGGAACCGGGACACGTTTACGAGCAGTACTTC,CASSLEPGHVYEQYF
-,TRBJ1-4,TRBV5-6,-,TGTGCCAGCAGCTTGGTAGCTATTGGAGGCTCTAATGAAAAACTGTTTTTT,CASSLVAIGGSNEKLFF
TRBD1,TRBJ1-1,TRBV19,-,TGTGCCAGTACACCAGGAGGACAGGGCCGAAAGGGCCTAGAAGCTTTCTTT,CASTPGGQGRKGLEAFF
TRBD2,TRBJ2-1,TRBV5-8,-,TGTGCCAGCAGCTTGATCCGGGGAGCGGGAGCCCTCTCCTACAATGAGCAGTTCTTC,CASSLIRGAGALSYNEQFF
TRBD1,TRBJ2-7,TRBV11-2,-,TGTGCCAGCAGCTCGATTATAAGTCCCGGGACAGGGGGTATCTACGAGCAGTACTTC,CASSSIISPGTGGIYEQYF
TRBD2,TRBJ2-1,TRBV24-1,-,TGTGCCACCAGTGATTCCTGGACTAGCGTGTACAATGAGCAGTTCTTC,CATSDSWTSVYNEQFF
-,TRBJ2-1,TRBV7-2,-,TGTGCCAGCAGCTCCCAAGTTGGGAGGAAGTTCTTC,CASSSQVGRKFF
-,TRBJ2-5,TRBV2,once,TGTGCCAGCAGTGAAGGGTTAGGGGGAAGGGAGACCCAGTACTTC,CASSEGLGGRETQYF
TRBD1,TRBJ2-3,TRBV28,-,TGTGCCAGCAGTTCGGGACAGGTTCCAGATACGCAGTATTTT,CASSSGQVPDTQYF
TRBD1,TRBJ2-5,TRBV19,-,TGTGCCAGTAGCGACAGCCACCCGGGACAGGGAGCGGAGACCCAGTACTTC,CASSDSHPGQGAETQYF
-,TRBJ1-3,TRBV11-1,-,TGTGCCAGCAGCTTAGTTCTCGGTGCACGGACCATATATTTT,CASSLVLGARTIYF
-,TRBJ2-2,TRBV5-1,-,TGCGCCAGCAGCTTGGAGGGACTCGCGAACACCGGGGAGCTGTTTTTT,CASSLEGLANTGELFF
-,TRBJ1-5,TRBV30,-,TGTGCCTGGAGGGACAAGGCCCTGGAGCCCCAGCATTTT,CAWRDKALEPQHF
-,TRBJ1-3,TRBV29-1,-,TGCAGCGTTAGGGCGGGGGACCCTGGAAACACCATATATTTT,CSVRAGDPGNTIYF
TRBD1,TRBJ1-1,TRBV5-1,few,TGCGCCAGCAGCTTTGCCGACAGGGTTGACGCTGAAGCTTTCTTT,CASSFADRVDAEAFF
-,TRBJ1-3,TRBV6-5,few,TGTGCCAGCAGGGGGGCAGGGAGCTCTGGAAACACCATATATTTT,CASRGAGSSGNTIYF
-,TRBJ2-7,TRBV30,-,TGTGCCTGGAAATTTCAGGGGGGACGTCGCTACGAGCAGTACTTC,CAWKFQGGRRYEQYF
-,TRBJ1-1,TRBV19,-,TGTGCCAGTAGTATGCCGACAGCCCGGCCGAACACTGAAGCTTTCTTT,CASSMPTARPNTEAFF